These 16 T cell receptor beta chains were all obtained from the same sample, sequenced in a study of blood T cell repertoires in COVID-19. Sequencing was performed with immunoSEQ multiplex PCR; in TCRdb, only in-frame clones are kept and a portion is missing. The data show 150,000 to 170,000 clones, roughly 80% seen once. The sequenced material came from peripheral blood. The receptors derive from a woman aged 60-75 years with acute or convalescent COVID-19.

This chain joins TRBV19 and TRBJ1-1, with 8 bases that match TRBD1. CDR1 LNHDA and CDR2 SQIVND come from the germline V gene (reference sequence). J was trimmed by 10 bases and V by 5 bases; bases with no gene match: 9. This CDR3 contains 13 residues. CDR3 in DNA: TGTGCCAGTAGTTTCCGACAGGGGAACGTAGCTTTCTTT. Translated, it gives CASSFRQGNVAFF.

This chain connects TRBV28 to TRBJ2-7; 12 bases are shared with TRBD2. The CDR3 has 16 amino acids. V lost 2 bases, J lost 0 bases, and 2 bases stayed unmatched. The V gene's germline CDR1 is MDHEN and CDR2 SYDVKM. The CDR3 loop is CASSLTGLAGSYEQYV. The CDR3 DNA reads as TGTGCCAGCAGTTTAACGGGACTAGCGGGCTCCTACGAGCAGTACGTC.

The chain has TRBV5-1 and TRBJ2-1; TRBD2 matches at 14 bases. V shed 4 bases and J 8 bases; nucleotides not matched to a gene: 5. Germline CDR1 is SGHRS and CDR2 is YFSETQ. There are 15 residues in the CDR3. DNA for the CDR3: TGCGCCAGCAGCCCGAGGACTAGCGGGGGGTATGAGCAGTTCTTC. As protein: CASSPRTSGGYEQFF.

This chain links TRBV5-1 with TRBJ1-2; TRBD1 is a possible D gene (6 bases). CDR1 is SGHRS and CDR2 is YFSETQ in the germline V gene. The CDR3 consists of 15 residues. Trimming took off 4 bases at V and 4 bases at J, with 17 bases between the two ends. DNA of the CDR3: TGCGCCAGCAGCCTGACCCCGGGACAAGCCTATGGCTACACCTTC. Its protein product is CASSLTPGQAYGYTF.

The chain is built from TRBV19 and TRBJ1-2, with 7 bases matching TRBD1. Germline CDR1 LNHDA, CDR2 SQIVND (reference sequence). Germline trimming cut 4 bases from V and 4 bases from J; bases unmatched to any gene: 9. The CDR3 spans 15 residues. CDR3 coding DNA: TGTGCCAGTAGTAAGGGGGCAGCTGGGGGCTATGGCTACACCTTC. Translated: CASSKGAAGGYGYTF.

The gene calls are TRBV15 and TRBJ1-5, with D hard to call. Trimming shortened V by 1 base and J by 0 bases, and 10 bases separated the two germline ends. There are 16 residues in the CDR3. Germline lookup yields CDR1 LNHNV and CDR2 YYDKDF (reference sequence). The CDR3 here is CATSRGTPYSNQPQHF. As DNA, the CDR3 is TGTGCCACCAGCAGAGGAACACCTTATAGCAATCAGCCCCAGCATTTT.

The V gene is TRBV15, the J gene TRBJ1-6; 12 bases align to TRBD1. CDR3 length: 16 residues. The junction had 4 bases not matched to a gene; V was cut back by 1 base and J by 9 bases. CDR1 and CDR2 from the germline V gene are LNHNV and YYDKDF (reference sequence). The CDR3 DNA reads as TGTGCCACCAGCAGAGCCCGGGACAGGGGGCCTTCACCCCTCCACTTT. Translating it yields CATSRARDRGPSPLHF.

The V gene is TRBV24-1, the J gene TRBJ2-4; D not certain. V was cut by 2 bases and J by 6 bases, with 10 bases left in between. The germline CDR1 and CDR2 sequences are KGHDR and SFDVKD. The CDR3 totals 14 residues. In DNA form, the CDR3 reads TGTGCCACCAGTGATTCTAGAGTCCCAAACATTCAGTACTTC. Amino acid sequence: CATSDSRVPNIQYF.

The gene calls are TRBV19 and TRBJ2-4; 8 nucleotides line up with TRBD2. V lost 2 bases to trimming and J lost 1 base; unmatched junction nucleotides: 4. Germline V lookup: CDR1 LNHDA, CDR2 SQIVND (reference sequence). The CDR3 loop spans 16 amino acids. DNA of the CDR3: TGTGCCAGTAGTATAAGGCGGGGGGCGGCCAAAAACATTCAGTACTTC. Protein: CASSIRRGAAKNIQYF.

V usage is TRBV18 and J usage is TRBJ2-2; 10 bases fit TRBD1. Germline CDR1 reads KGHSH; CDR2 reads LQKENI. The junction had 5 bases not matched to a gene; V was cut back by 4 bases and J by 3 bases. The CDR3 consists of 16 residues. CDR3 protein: CASSHTGTGDTGELFF. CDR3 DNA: TGTGCCAGCTCACACACCGGGACAGGGGACACCGGGGAGCTGTTTTTT. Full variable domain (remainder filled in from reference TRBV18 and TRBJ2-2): NAGVMQNPRHLVRRRGQEARLRCSPMKGHSHVYWYRQLPEEGLKFMVYLQKENIIDESGMPKERFSAEFPKEGPSILRIQQVVRGDSAAYFCASSHTGTGDTGELFFGEGSRLTVL.

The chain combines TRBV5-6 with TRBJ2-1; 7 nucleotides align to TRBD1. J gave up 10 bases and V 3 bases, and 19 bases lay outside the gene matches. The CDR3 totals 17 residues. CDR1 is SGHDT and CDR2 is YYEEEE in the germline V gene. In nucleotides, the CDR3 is TGTGCCAGCAGCTCCGATGCCGGGACAGCGCTAATGGGAGAGCAGTTCTTC. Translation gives CASSSDAGTALMGEQFF.

CDR3 nucleotides: TGTGCCAGCAGAGCCCAATGGGCAGGGCACTCACCCCTCCACTTT. It codes for CASRAQWAGHSPLHF. The V gene is TRBV7-8, the J gene TRBJ1-6, with D tentatively TRBD1 (5 bases). V lost 6 bases, J lost 10 bases, and 19 bases lay in between. Germline assignment: CDR1 SGHVS and CDR2 FQNEAQ. This CDR3 contains 15 residues.

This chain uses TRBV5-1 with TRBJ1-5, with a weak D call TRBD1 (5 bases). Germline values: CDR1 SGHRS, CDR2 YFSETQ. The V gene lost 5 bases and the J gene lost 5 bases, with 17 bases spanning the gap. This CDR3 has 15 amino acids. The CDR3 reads CASSPDPGVDQPQHF. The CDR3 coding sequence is TGCGCCAGCAGTCCCGACCCGGGGGTTGATCAGCCCCAGCATTTT.

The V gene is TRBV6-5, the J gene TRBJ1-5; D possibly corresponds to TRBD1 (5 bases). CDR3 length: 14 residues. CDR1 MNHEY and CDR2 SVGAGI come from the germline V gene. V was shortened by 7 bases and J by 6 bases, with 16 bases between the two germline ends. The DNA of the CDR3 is TGTGCCAGCACCAAAGGGGAGGGCTTTCAGCCCCAGCATTTT. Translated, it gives CASTKGEGFQPQHF.

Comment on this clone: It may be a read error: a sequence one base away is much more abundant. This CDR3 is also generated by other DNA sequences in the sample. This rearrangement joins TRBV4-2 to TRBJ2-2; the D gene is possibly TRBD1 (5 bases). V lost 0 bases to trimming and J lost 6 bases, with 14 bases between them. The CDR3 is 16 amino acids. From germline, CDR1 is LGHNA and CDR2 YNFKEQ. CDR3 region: CASSQDPRQGAGELFF. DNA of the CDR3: TGTGCCAGCAGCCAAGACCCAAGACAAGGGGCCGGGGAGCTGTTTTTT.

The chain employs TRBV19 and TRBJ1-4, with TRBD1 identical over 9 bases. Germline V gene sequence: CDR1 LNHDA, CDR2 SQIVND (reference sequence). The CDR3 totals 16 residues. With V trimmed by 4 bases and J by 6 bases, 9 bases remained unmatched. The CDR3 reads CASSTRYRGPDEKLFF. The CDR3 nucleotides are TGTGCCAGTAGTACCCGCTACAGGGGGCCGGATGAAAAACTGTTTTTT.